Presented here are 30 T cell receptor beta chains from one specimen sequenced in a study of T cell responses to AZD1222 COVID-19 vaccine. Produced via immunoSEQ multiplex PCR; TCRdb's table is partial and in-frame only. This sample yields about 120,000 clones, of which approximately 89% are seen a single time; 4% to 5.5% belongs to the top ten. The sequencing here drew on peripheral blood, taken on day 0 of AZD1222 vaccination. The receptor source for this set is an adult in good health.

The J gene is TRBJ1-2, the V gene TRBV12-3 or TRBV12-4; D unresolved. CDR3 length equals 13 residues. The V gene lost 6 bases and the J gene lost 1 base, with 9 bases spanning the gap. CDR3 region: CASRRTDNYGYTF. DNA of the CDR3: TGTGCCAGCAGACGTACAGATAACTATGGCTACACCTTC.

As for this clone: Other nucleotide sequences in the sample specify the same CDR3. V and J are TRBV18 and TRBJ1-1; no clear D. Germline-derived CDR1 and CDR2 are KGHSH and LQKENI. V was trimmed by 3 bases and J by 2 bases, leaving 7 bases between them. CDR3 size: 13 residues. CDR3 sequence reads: CASSPGGNTEAFF. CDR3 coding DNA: TGTGCCAGCTCACCCGGAGGTAACACTGAAGCTTTCTTT.

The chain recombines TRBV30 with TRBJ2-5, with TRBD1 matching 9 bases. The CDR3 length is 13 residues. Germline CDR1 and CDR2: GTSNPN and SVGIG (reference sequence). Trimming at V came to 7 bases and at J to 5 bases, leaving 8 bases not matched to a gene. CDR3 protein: CASNTGGMETQYF. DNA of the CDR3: TGTGCCTCGAATACAGGGGGCATGGAGACCCAGTACTTC. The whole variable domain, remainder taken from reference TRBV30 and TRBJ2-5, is SQTIHQWPATLVQPVGSPLSLECTVEGTSNPNLYWYRQAAGRGLQLLFYSVGIGQISSEVPQNLSASRPQDRQFILSSKKLLLSDSGFYLCASNTGGMETQYFGPGTRLLVL.

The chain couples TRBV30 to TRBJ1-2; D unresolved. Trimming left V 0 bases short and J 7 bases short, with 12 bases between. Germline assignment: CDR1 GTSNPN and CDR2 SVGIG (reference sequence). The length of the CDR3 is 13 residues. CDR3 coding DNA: TGTGCCTGGAGTGTAATGGAGTCGGCTGGCTACACCTTC. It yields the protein CAWSVMESAGYTF.

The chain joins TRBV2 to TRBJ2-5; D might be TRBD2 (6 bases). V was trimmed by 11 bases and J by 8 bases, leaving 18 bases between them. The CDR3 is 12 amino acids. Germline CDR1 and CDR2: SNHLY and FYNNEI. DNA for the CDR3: TGTGCCCGGAGGGGAAATGGCGGAACCCAGTACTTC. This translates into CARRGNGGTQYF.

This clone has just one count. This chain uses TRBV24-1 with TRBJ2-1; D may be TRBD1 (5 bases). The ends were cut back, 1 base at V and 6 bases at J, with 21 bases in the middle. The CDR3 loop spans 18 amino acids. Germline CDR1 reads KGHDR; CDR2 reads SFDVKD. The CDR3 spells CATSDFRQRGDRANEQFF. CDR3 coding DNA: TGTGCCACCAGTGATTTCCGGCAAAGGGGCGACCGCGCCAATGAGCAGTTCTTC.

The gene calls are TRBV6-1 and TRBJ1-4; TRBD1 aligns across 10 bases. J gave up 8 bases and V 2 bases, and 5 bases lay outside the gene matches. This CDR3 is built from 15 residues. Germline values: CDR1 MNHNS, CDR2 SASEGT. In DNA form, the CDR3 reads TGTGCCAGCAGTGAACTTGGGACAGGGGCGGAAAAACTGTTTTTT. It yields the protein CASSELGTGAEKLFF.

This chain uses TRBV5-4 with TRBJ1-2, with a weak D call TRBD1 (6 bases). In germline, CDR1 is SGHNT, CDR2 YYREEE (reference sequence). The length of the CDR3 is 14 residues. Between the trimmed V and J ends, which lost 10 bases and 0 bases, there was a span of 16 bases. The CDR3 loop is CALGRQEANYGYTF. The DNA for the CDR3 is TGTGCCCTGGGGAGACAGGAAGCTAACTATGGCTACACCTTC. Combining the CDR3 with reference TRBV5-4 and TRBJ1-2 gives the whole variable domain ETGVTQSPTHLIKTRGQQVTLRCSSQSGHNTVSWYQQALGQGPQFIFQYYREEENGRGNFPPRFSGLQFPNYSSELNVNALELDDSALYLCALGRQEANYGYTFGSGTRLTVV.

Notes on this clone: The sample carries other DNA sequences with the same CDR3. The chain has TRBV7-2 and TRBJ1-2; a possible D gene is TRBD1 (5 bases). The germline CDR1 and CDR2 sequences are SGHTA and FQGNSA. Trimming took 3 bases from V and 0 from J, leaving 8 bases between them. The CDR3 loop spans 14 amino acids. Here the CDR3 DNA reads TGTGCCAGCAGCTTGGAGACAGCTAACTATGGCTACACCTTC. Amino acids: CASSLETANYGYTF.

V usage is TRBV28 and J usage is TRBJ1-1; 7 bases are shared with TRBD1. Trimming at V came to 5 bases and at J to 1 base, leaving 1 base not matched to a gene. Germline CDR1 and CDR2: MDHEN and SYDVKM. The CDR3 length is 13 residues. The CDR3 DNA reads TGTGCCAGCAGTAACAGGGGGAACACTGAAGCTTTCTTT. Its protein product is CASSNRGNTEAFF.

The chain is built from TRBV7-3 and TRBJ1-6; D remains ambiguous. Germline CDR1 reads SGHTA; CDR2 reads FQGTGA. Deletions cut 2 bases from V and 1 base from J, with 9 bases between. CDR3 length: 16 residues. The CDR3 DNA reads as TGTGCCAGCAGCTTACAAGGCCGTTCCTATAATTCACCCCTCCACTTT. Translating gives CASSLQGRSYNSPLHF.

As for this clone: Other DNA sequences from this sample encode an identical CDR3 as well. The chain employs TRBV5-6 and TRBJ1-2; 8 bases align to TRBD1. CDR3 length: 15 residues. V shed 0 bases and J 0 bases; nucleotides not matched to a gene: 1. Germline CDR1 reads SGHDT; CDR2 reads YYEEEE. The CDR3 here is CASSLGDRPNYGYTF. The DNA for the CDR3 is TGTGCCAGCAGCTTGGGGGACAGGCCTAACTATGGCTACACCTTC.

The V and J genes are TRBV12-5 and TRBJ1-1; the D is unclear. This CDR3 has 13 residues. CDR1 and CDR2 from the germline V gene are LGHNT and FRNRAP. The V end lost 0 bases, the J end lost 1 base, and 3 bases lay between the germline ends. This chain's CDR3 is CASGLVWNTEAFF. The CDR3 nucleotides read TGTGCTAGTGGTTTGGTCTGGAACACTGAAGCTTTCTTT. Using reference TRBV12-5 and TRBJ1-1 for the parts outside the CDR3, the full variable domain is DARVTQTPRHKVTEMGQEVTMRCQPILGHNTVFWYRQTMMQGLELLAYFRNRAPLDDSGMPKDRFSAEMPDATLATLKIQPSEPRDSAVYFCASGLVWNTEAFFGQGTRLTVV.

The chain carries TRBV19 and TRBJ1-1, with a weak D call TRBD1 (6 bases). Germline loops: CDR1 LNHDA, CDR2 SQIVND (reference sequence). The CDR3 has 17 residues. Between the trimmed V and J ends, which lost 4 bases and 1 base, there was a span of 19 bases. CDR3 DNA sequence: TGTGCCAGTAGTAGGCCGATTTACGACAGGCAGAACACTGAAGCTTTCTTT. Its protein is CASSRPIYDRQNTEAFF.

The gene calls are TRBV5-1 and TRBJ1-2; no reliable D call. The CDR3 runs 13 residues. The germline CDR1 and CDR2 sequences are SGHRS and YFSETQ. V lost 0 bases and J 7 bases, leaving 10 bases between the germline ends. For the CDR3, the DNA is TGCGCCAGCAGCTTGGAGGGATCGGGTGGCTACACCTTC. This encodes CASSLEGSGGYTF.

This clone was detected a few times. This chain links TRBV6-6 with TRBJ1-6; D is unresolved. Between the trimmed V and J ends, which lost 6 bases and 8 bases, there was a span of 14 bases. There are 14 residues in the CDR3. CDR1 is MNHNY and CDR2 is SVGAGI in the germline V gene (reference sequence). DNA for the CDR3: TGTGCCAGCAGATGGGAAGTTACCTATTCACCCCTCCACTTT. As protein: CASRWEVTYSPLHF.

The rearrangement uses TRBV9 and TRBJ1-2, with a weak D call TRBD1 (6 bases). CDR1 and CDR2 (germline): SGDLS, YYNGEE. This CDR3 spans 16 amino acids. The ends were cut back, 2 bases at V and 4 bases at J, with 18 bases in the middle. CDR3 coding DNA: TGTGCCAGCAGCGTTGGCTTACTACAGGGCCCCTATGGCTACACCTTC. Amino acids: CASSVGLLQGPYGYTF.

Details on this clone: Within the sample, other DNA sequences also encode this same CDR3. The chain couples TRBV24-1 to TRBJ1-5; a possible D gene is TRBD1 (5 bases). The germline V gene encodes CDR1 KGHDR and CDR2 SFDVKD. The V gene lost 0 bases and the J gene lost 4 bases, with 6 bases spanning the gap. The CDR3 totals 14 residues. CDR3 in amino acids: CATSDLGGNQPQHF. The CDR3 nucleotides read TGTGCCACCAGTGATTTGGGGGGGAATCAGCCCCAGCATTTT.

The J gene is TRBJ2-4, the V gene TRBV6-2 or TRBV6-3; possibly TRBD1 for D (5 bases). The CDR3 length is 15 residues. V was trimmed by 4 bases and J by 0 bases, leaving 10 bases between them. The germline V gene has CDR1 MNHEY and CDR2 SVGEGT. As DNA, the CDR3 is TGTGCCAGCAGTTTCTTACAGGTAGCCAAAAACATTCAGTACTTC. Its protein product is CASSFLQVAKNIQYF.

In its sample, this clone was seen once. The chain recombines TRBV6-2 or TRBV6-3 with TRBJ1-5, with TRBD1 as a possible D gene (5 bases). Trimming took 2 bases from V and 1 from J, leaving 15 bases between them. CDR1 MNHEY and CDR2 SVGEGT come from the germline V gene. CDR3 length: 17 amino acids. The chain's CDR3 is CASSYPAGGVSNQPQHF. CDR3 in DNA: TGTGCCAGCAGTTACCCGGCGGGGGGTGTCAGCAATCAGCCCCAGCATTTT.

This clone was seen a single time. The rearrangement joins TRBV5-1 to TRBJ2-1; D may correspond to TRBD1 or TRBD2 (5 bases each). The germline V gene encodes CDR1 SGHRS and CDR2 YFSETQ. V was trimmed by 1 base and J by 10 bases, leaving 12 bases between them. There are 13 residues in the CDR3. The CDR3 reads CASSLYGTQEQFF. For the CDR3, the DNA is TGCGCCAGCAGCTTGTACGGGACCCAAGAGCAGTTCTTC.

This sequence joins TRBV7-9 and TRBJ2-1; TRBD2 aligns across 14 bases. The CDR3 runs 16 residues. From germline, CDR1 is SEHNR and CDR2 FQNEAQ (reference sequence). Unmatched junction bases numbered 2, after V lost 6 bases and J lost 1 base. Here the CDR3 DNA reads TGTGCCAGCAGGACTAGCGGGGGGGTGTCCTACAATGAGCAGTTCTTC. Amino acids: CASRTSGGVSYNEQFF.

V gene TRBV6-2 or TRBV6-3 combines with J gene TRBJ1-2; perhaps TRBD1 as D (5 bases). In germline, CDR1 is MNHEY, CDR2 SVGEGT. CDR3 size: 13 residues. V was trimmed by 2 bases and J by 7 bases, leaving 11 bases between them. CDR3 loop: CASSYGGLFGYTF. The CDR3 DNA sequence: TGTGCCAGCAGTTACGGGGGGTTGTTTGGCTACACCTTC.

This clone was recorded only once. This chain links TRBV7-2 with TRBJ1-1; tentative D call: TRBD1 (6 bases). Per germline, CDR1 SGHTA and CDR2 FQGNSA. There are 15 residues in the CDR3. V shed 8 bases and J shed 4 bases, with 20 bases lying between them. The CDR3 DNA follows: TGTGCCAGCCTCTCCTTGAGAGGGGGGGGCACTGAAGCTTTCTTT. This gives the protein CASLSLRGGGTEAFF.

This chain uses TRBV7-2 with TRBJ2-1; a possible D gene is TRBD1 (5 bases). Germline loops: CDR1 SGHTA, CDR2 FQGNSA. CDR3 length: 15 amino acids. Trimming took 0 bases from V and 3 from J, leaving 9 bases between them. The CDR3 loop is CASSLATAIYNEQFF. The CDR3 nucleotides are TGTGCCAGCAGCTTAGCGACAGCAATCTACAATGAGCAGTTCTTC.

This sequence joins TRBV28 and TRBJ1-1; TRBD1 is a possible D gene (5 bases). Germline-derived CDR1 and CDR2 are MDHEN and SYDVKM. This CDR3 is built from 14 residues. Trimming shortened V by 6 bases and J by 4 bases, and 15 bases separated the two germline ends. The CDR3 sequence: CASSLGRRSTEAFF. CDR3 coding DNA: TGTGCCAGCAGCCTGGGACGCCGGAGCACTGAAGCTTTCTTT. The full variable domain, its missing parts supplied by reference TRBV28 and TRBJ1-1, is DVKVTQSSRYLVKRTGEKVFLECVQDMDHENMFWYRQDPGLGLRLIYFSYDVKMKEKGDIPEGYSVSREKKERFSLILESASTNQTSMYLCASSLGRRSTEAFFGQGTRLTVV.

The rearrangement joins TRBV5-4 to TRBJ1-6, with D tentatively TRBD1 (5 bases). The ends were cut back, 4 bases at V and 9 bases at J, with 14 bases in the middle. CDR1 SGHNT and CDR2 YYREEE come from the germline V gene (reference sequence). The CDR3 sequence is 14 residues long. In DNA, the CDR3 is TGTGCCAGCAGCATCGACAGCTCACCTTCACCCCTCCACTTT. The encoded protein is CASSIDSSPSPLHF.

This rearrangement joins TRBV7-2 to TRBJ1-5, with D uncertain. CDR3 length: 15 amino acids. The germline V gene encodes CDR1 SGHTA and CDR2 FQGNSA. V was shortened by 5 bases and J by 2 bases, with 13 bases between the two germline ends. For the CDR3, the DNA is TGTGCCAGCAGCCAGCATATGGTTGGCAATCAGCCCCAGCATTTT. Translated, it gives CASSQHMVGNQPQHF. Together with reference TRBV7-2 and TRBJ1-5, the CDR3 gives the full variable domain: GAGVSQSPSNKVTEKGKDVELRCDPISGHTALYWYRQSLGQGLEFLIYFQGNSAPDKSGLPSDRFSAERTGGSVSTLTIQRTQQEDSAVYLCASSQHMVGNQPQHFGDGTRLSIL.

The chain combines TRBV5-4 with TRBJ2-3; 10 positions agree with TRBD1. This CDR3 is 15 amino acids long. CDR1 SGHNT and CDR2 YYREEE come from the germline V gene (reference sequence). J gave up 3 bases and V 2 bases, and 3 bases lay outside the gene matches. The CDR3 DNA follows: TGTGCCAGCAGCTTAGGGACAGGGGTTACAGATACGCAGTATTTT. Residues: CASSLGTGVTDTQYF.

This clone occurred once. CDR3 coding DNA: TGTGCCAGCAGCCCGGACAGGGGTAGCAATCAGCCCCAGCATTTT. This sequence encodes CASSPDRGSNQPQHF. The gene calls are TRBV5-4 and TRBJ1-5; 9 positions match TRBD1. Germline CDR1 and CDR2: SGHNT and YYREEE (reference sequence). The V gene end was trimmed by 4 bases and the J gene end by 0 bases; junction bases not matched to a gene: 2. The CDR3 length is 15 residues.